The 20 T cell receptor beta chains listed next were all sequenced from one sample in a study of blood T cells in healthy people across ages. Next came a second PCR, run for roughly 6 to 11 cycles, which used a sample-barcoded 5' primer along with a J-beta primer mix. TCRdb re-called the 5' RACE reads through MiXCR, storing one row per CDR3 protein. The sample has 700,000 to 900,000 distinct CDR3 sequences; 20% to 30% are singletons. This same sample was also taken into another study, of T cells of mothers and their children.

Sequenced input: blood. The receptors come from a boy aged 5-17 years in good health.

As for this clonotype: One end of the junction fails to match germline, which may point to a read error. The genes are TRBV27 and TRBJ2-7; no definite D call. The CDR3 consists of 13 residues. Germline assignment: CDR1 MNHEY and CDR2 SMNVEV (reference sequence). The CDR3 coding sequence is TGTGCCAGCAATTTAAGAGGTACCGGCGAGCAGTACTTC. Encoded protein: CASNLRGTGEQYF.

This clonotype was recorded a few times. The chain couples TRBV5-1 to TRBJ2-5; D remains ambiguous. CDR1 and CDR2 from the germline V gene are SGHRS and YFSETQ. Trimming took 0 bases from V and 4 from J, leaving 7 bases between them. This CDR3 comprises 13 residues. CDR3 sequence: CASSLDEPETQYF. CDR3 DNA: TGCGCCAGCAGCTTGGATGAACCAGAGACCCAGTACTTC.

This clonotype was seen just once. The chain combines TRBV29-1 with TRBJ1-2, with 11 bases identical to TRBD1. There are 13 residues in the CDR3. Germline V gene sequence: CDR1 SQVTM, CDR2 ANQGSEA. V lost 8 bases to trimming and J lost 6 bases; unmatched junction nucleotides: 8. The CDR3 DNA sequence: TGCAGCACAGGACAGGGGGCCGGGGATGGCTACACCTTC. This translates into CSTGQGAGDGYTF. Together with reference TRBV29-1 and TRBJ1-2, the CDR3 gives the full variable domain: SAVISQKPSRDICQRGTSLTIQCQVDSQVTMMFWYRQQPGQSLTLIATANQGSEATYESGFVIDKFPISRPNLTFSTLTVSNMSPEDSSIYLCSTGQGAGDGYTFGSGTRLTVV.

The rearrangement uses TRBV18 and TRBJ1-5; maybe TRBD1 (6 bases). Trimming removed 3 bases at V and 4 bases at J, with 7 bases between. Germline V CDR1 and CDR2: KGHSH, LQKENI. The CDR3 length is 13 residues. The CDR3 loop reads CASSPGQNQPQHF. CDR3 sequence (DNA): TGTGCCAGCTCACCGGGACAAAATCAGCCCCAGCATTTT.

This clonotype occurred a few times. This chain connects TRBV5-1 to TRBJ1-2; D remains unclear. The CDR3 has 14 residues. From germline, CDR1 is SGHRS and CDR2 YFSETQ. V lost 2 bases to trimming and J lost 2 bases, with 10 bases between them. Here the CDR3 DNA reads TGCGCCAGCAGCTTAATGCGAGAGAACTATGGCTACACCTTC. Amino acids: CASSLMRENYGYTF.

The chain has TRBV20-1 and TRBJ2-5; tentatively, D is TRBD1 or TRBD2 (5 bases each). The CDR3 is 13 residues long. From germline, CDR1 is DFQATT and CDR2 SNEGSKA (reference sequence). V was pared by 3 bases and J by 5 bases, with 13 bases between. CDR3 sequence: CSARGRDGETQYF. As DNA, the CDR3 is TGCAGTGCTAGGGGCCGGGACGGGGAGACCCAGTACTTC.

This rearrangement joins TRBV7-9 to TRBJ1-5, with D unresolved. The CDR3 is 11 residues long. With 10 bases removed from V and 5 bases from J, the gap between germline ends came to 9 bases. CDR1 is SEHNR, CDR2 FQNEAQ, per germline (reference sequence). The CDR3 DNA sequence: TGTGCCACCGACGGGGATCAGCCCCAGCATTTT. This translates into CATDGDQPQHF.

This clonotype turned up a few times. V gene TRBV7-3 combines with J gene TRBJ2-2, with TRBD2 identical over 10 bases. J was trimmed by 6 bases and V by 0 bases; bases with no gene match: 4. Germline lookup yields CDR1 SGHTA and CDR2 FQGTGA. This CDR3 is built from 16 residues. The DNA of the CDR3 is TGTGCCAGCAGCTTAACAAGCGGGGGGGAGCCCGGGGAGCTGTTTTTT. Translated, it gives CASSLTSGGEPGELFF.

The chain carries TRBV5-1 and TRBJ2-2, with 8 bases matching TRBD1. V trimming: 3 bases; J trimming: 10 bases; junction bases outside the gene matches: 5. This CDR3 is 13 amino acids long. CDR1 and CDR2 (germline): SGHRS, YFSETQ. The CDR3, as DNA: TGCGCCAGCAGCTCCCCAGGGGGCCAGGAGCTGTTTTTT. Encoded protein: CASSSPGGQELFF.

The V gene is TRBV3-1, the J gene TRBJ2-1; 11 bases fit TRBD2. The CDR3 runs 14 residues. CDR1 is LGHDT, CDR2 YNNKEL, per germline (reference sequence). V lost 5 bases to trimming and J lost 7 bases; unmatched junction nucleotides: 4. Here the CDR3 DNA reads TGTGCCAGCAGCTCAACTAGCGGGAGAAATGAGCAGTTCTTC. It is translated as CASSSTSGRNEQFF.

This clonotype was seen more than once but under ten times. The chain combines TRBV6-5 with TRBJ2-3, with D perhaps TRBD1 or TRBD2 (5 bases each). This CDR3 contains 15 residues. Looked up from germline, CDR1 is MNHEY and CDR2 is SVGAGI. Trimming pared 2 bases from V and 5 bases from J, leaving 14 bases between. This CDR3 reads CASSYGAGPGDTQYF. CDR3 sequence (DNA): TGTGCCAGCAGTTACGGGGCGGGCCCGGGAGATACGCAGTATTTT.

The table lists this clonotype with a few counts. The chain couples TRBV12-3 or TRBV12-4 to TRBJ1-2, with 7 nucleotides matching TRBD1. The CDR3 is 15 residues long. With V trimmed by 2 bases and J by 2 bases, 5 bases remained unmatched. CDR3 in amino acids: CASSLLGRGNYGYTF. The DNA for the CDR3 is TGTGCCAGCAGTTTACTGGGCAGGGGGAACTATGGCTACACCTTC.

The rearrangement links TRBV5-1 to TRBJ2-5; 15 nucleotides agree with TRBD2. Trimming at V came to 2 bases and at J to 1 base, leaving 3 bases not matched to a gene. The CDR3 contains 17 residues. Per the germline V gene, CDR1 is SGHRS and CDR2 is YFSETQ. CDR3 residues: CASSFGTSGGSQETQYF. DNA of the CDR3: TGCGCCAGCAGCTTTGGGACTAGCGGGGGGTCCCAAGAGACCCAGTACTTC.

This chain connects TRBV27 to TRBJ2-5; TRBD1 aligns across 12 bases. The J call may not be correct, given that the DNA end is closer to TRBJ2-1. CDR3 size: 19 residues. From germline, CDR1 is MNHEY and CDR2 SMNVEV (reference sequence). The CDR3 spells CASSLSVRWGQGAYHEQFF. The CDR3 DNA follows: TGTGCCAGCAGTTTATCGGTACGATGGGGACAGGGGGCGTATCATGAGCAGTTCTTC.

The rearrangement joins TRBV5-1 to TRBJ2-5; D gene uncertain. Trimming took off 0 bases at V and 2 bases at J, with 20 bases between the two ends. Looked up from germline, CDR1 is SGHRS and CDR2 is YFSETQ. This CDR3 has 18 residues. The CDR3: CASSLVIPRAVVQETQYF. The CDR3 DNA sequence: TGCGCCAGCAGCTTGGTGATACCCCGGGCGGTCGTACAAGAGACCCAGTACTTC.

This chain links TRBV9 with TRBJ2-1; perhaps D is TRBD1 or TRBD2 (5 bases each). The V end was cut by 1 base, the J end by 0 bases, with 8 bases between. Germline loops: CDR1 SGDLS, CDR2 YYNGEE. This CDR3 spans 15 amino acids. The CDR3 protein is CASSVMGDSYNEQFF. DNA of the CDR3: TGTGCCAGCAGCGTAATGGGGGACTCCTACAATGAGCAGTTCTTC.

The chain employs TRBV20-1 and TRBJ2-1; 11 nucleotides align to TRBD2. This CDR3 is 15 amino acids long. V gave up 2 bases and J gave up 7 bases; unmatched junction bases: 7. The germline gives CDR1 DFQATT, CDR2 SNEGSKA (reference sequence). The CDR3 spells CSARPIAGGPNEQFF. CDR3 bases: TGCAGTGCTAGACCCATAGCGGGGGGGCCGAATGAGCAGTTCTTC.

The chain uses TRBV6-1 and TRBJ2-3; D gene uncertain. The germline gives CDR1 MNHNS, CDR2 SASEGT. Trimming removed 0 bases at V and 1 base at J, with 5 bases between. The CDR3 has 14 residues. The CDR3 DNA follows: TGTGCCAGCAGTGAAGCTTGGGGCACAGATACGCAGTATTTT. This encodes CASSEAWGTDTQYF.

The rearrangement links TRBV3-1 to TRBJ2-2; D is ambiguous. The CDR3 spans 12 residues. The germline gives CDR1 LGHDT, CDR2 YNNKEL (reference sequence). The V end was cut by 8 bases, the J end by 6 bases, with 10 bases between. Written as DNA, the CDR3 is TGTGCCAGCGCAGGCCAGGCCGGGGAGCTGTTTTTT. Translation: CASAGQAGELFF.

This clonotype was counted a few times. An end of the junction does not agree with germline; a read error may underlie this. The CDR3 is CASSQGLGGGQEAQYF. CDR3 DNA sequence: TGCGCCAGCAGCCAAGGGCTAGGGGGAGGACAAGAGGCCCAGTACTTC. The V and J genes are TRBV4-1 and TRBJ2-5; tentatively, D is TRBD1 or TRBD2 (6 bases each). CDR1 is MGHRA, CDR2 YSYEKL, per germline. CDR3 length: 16 amino acids.